Below, one T cell receptor beta chain is given with its context. Antigen: not known. Blood CD8+ and CD4+ T cells underwent high-throughput TCR beta sequencing. The TEMRA cells underwent FACS enrichment, while the CD8+ and CD4+ T cells underwent negative isolation. With random hexamers, reverse transcription was performed on about 0.5 to 1 ug of RNA. The immunoSEQ assay covered 54 Vbeta and 13 Jbeta segments for CDR3. TCRdb recomputed calls from the immunoSEQ multiplex PCR reads with MiXCR, one row per CDR3 protein. Of about 140,000 distinct CDR3 sequences listed, 90% to 95% are singletons. The data belong to a study of CD8 T cells in Susac syndrome. General study results and limits: That the number of individuals in its TCR sequencing and HLA analysis was relatively small was acknowledged by the study.

CDR1 SQVTM and CDR2 ANQGSEA come from the germline V gene. Trimming pared 6 bases from V and 2 bases from J, leaving 19 bases between. This CDR3 spans 15 amino acids. The chain is built from TRBV29-1 and TRBJ1-2; D might be TRBD1 (5 bases). What was sequenced was CD4+ T cells from PBMCs. The TCR comes from a human donor with multiple sclerosis. The CDR3 loop reads CSVGAGTDLNYGYTF. CDR3 DNA: TGCAGCGTGGGTGCCGGGACCGATCTCAACTATGGCTACACCTTC. The whole variable domain, filled in from reference TRBV29-1 and TRBJ1-2, reads SAVISQKPSRDICQRGTSLTIQCQVDSQVTMMFWYRQQPGQSLTLIATANQGSEATYESGFVIDKFPISRPNLTFSTLTVSNMSPEDSSIYLCSVGAGTDLNYGYTFGSGTRLTVV.